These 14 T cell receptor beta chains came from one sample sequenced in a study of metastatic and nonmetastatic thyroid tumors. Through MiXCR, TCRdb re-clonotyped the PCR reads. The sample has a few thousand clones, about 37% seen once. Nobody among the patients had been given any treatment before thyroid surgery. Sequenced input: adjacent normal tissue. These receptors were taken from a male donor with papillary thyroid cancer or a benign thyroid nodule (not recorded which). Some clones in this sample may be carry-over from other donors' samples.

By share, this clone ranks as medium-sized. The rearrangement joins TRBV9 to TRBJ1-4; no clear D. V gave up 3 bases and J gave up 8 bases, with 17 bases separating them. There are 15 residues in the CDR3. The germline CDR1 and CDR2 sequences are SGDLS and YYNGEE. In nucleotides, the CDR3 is TGTGCCAGCAGCGCAGTGGGGAGCCGCGGGGAAAAACTGTTTTTT. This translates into CASSAVGSRGEKLFF.

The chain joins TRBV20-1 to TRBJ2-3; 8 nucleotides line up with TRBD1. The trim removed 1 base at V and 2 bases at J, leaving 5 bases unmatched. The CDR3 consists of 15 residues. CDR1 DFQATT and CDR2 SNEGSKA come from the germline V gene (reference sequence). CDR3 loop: CSARGQGSPTDTQYF. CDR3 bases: TGCAGTGCTAGAGGACAGGGGAGCCCCACAGATACGCAGTATTTT.

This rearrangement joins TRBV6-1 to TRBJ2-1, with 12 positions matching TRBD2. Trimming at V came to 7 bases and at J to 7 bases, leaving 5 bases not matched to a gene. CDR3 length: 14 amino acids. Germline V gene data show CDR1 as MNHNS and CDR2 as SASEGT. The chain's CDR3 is CASIRLAGANEQFF. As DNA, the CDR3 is TGTGCCAGCATCAGACTAGCGGGAGCGAATGAGCAGTTCTTC.

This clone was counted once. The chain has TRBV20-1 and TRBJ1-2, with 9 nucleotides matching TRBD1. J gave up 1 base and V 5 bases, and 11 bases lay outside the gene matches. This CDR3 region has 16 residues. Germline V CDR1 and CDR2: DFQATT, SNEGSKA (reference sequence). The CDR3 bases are TGCAGTGCTGGATCGGGACAGGGCTTTCGTAACTATGGCTACACCTTC. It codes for CSAGSGQGFRNYGYTF.

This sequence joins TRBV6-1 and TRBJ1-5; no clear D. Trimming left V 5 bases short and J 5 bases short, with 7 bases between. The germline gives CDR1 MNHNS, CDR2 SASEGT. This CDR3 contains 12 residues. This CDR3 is CASSSPDQPQHF. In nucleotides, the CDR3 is TGTGCCAGCAGTTCTCCGGATCAGCCCCAGCATTTT.

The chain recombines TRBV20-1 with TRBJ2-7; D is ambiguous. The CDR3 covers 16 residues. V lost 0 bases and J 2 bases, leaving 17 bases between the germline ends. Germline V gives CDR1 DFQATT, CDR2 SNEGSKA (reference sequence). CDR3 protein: CSARDLGRHFTYEQYF. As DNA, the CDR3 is TGCAGTGCTAGAGATTTGGGCAGACACTTTACCTACGAGCAGTACTTC.

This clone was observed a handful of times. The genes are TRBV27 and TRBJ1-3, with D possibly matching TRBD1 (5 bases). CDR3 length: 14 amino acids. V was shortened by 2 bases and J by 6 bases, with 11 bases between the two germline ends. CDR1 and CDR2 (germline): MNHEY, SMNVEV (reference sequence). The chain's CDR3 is CASSLSGAANTIYF. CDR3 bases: TGTGCCAGCAGTTTAAGTGGGGCCGCAAACACCATATATTTT.

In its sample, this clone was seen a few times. CDR3 nucleotides: TGTGCCAGCAGTCCCGATCCGACAGGGATTGGGACTGAAGCTTTCTTT. Its protein product is CASSPDPTGIGTEAFF. This chain joins TRBV28 and TRBJ1-1; 7 bases align to TRBD1. Germline V CDR1 and CDR2: MDHEN, SYDVKM. The CDR3 has 16 residues. V gave up 5 bases and J gave up 5 bases; unmatched junction bases: 14.

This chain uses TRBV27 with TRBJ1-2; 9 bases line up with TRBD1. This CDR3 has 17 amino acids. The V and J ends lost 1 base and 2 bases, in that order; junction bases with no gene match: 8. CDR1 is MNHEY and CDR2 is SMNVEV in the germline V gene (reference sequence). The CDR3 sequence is CASSLYAPGTGNYGYTF. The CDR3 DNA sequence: TGTGCCAGCAGTTTATACGCTCCGGGGACAGGGAACTATGGCTACACCTTC.

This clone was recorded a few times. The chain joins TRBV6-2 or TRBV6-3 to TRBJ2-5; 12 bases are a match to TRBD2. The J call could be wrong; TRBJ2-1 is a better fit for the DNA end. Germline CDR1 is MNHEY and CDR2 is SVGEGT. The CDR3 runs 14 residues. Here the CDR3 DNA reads TGTGCCAGCAGCGGACTAGCGGGACAATCTGAGCAGTTCTTC. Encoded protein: CASSGLAGQSEQFF.

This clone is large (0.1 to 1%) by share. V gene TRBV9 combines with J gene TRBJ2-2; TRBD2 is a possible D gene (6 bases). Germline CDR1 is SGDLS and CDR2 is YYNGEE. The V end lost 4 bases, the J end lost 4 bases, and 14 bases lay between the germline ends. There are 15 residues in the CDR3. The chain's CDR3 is CASSSPGLSTGELFF. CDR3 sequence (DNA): TGTGCCAGCAGCTCCCCGGGACTGAGCACCGGGGAGCTGTTTTTT.

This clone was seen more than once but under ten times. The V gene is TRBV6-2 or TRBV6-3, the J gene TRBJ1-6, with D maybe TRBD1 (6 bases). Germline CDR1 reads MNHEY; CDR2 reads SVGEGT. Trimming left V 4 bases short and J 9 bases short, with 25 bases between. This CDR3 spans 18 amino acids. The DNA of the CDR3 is TGTGCCAGCAGTTTCGCGGCGGCCACCCGGGGGGCGGCTTCACCCCTCCACTTT. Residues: CASSFAAATRGAASPLHF.

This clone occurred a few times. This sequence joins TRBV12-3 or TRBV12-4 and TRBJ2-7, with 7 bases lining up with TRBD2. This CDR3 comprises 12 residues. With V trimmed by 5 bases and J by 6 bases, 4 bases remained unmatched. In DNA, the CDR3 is TGTGCCAGCAGTCTGACGGGAGGCGAGCAGTACTTC. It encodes CASSLTGGEQYF.

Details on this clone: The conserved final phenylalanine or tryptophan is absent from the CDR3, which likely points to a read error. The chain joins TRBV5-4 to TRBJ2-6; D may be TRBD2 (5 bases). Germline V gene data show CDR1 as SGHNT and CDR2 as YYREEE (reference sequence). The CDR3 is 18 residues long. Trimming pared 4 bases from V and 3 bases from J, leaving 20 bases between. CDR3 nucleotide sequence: TGTGCCAGCAGCGTGCGCGAACGAGCGGCAGTTGGGGCCAACGTCCTGACTCTC. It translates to CASSVRERAAVGANVLTL.